This note documents a single TCR beta chain sequence. Germline V gene sequence: CDR1 SGHNT, CDR2 YYREEE (reference sequence). This CDR3 spans 16 amino acids. V trimming: 0 bases; J trimming: 0 bases; junction bases outside the gene matches: 5. The data belong to a study of cytomegalovirus exposure and HLA in healthy donors. On the study more broadly: Most donors, just over 80% of 398 genotyped, fell in the Caucasian-associated ancestry cluster.

This PCR relied on a set of 60 Vbeta primers and 13 Jbeta primers. TCRdb keeps only in-frame clones here, not all; method: immunoSEQ multiplex PCR. The sample records about 190,000 clones, around three quarters being singletons. J is TRBJ2-5 and V is TRBV5-4, with TRBD2 matching over 7 bases. Sequencing was done on a sample of PBMCs. The sequence derives from a woman between 18 and 30 years old in good health and CMV-seronegative. The CDR3 protein is CASSLGVAGYQETQYF. The CDR3 nucleotides are TGTGCCAGCAGCTTGGGGGTAGCGGGCTACCAAGAGACCCAGTACTTC. Together with reference TRBV5-4 and TRBJ2-5, the CDR3 gives the full variable domain: ETGVTQSPTHLIKTRGQQVTLRCSSQSGHNTVSWYQQALGQGPQFIFQYYREEENGRGNFPPRFSGLQFPNYSSELNVNALELDDSALYLCASSLGVAGYQETQYFGPGTRLLVL.